Sequencing of this T cell receptor beta chain was carried out in a study of cytomegalovirus exposure and HLA in healthy donors (TCRdb year 2017). The study in broad terms: In an earlier analysis of some 610 of the donors, around 300 Gb of sequence data and 117 million unique TCR beta sequences from 180 million or so T cells were reported. Five DR-DQ haplotypes were handled as single units for association and clustering because linkage in the cohort was strong. Among the roughly 400 genotyped donors, around 81% belonged to the genetic ancestry cluster associated with self-reported Caucasian donors. A later genetic analysis took genome-wide SNP genotypes for about three fifths of the roughly 670 donors and used that subset as a discovery cohort. The T cell repertoires of around 730 subjects were profiled by immunosequencing and related to cytomegalovirus serostatus. An early release covering approximately 600 HLA-typed donors comprised 250 to 350 gigabases of sequencing data and around 80 million unique TCR sequences. A separate validation cohort of over a hundred different subjects was used in addition to the approximately 670-subject first cohort. Rather than using new phenotypic data, the later analysis identified candidate immune exposures from TCR beta sequences and from how often those sequences occurred across donors. The aim of the study was to test whether cataloging public T cell receptors could identify signatures of past pathogen exposure. To decide whether each TCR beta V gene segment behaved as functional or pseudogenic, an earlier analysis of some 600 of the donors relied on high-throughput TCR beta sequencing. On average, roughly 240,000 unique TCR beta nucleotide sequences were sequenced per donor among roughly 430 genotyped donors of the cohort, with about 19% of those sequences being non-productive. HLA typing covered class I and class II loci at four-digit resolution. To predict cytomegalovirus infection status, the study brought together high-throughput TCR immunosequencing, statistical association of individual TCRs with disease status, and machine learning. Donor age, sex, ethnicity and CMV serostatus were compiled together with the repertoire data. Typing coverage differed by locus: A, B, C, DRB1 and DQB1 were typed in roughly 620-640 donors, DQA1 in roughly 510, DPA1 in approximately 610, and DPB1 in 450 to 480. A later analysis re-examined previously published TCR beta repertoires from hundreds of donors and added high-resolution HLA genotyping to investigate patterns of TCR occurrence. Every repertoire in the discovery cohort had been generated on one and the same sequencing platform.

A note on this clone: Its binding antigen is unknown. No per-base quality is available; no much larger clone lies one base away.

The germline V gene specifies MDHEN as CDR1 and SYDVKM as CDR2. From its cysteine to its phenylalanine, the CDR3 spans 13 amino acids. The DNA shown is the 39-base CDR3, in frame from base 1. The germline ends are 8 bases apart after V is trimmed by 3 bases and J by 5 bases. Library preparation was by the immunoSEQ multiplex PCR assay. A mixture of 60 forward primers for TCR Vbeta segments and 13 reverse primers for TCR Jbeta segments was used in the multiplex PCR. A multiplex PCR assay on genomic DNA amplified the CDR3 region of rearranged TCR beta genes. On the Illumina HiSeq System, the amplified TCR beta libraries were sequenced as 87-base-pair reads. The original methods were these. In a later analysis, roughly 80 million unique TCR beta chains were counted across the approximately 670 repertoires, and around 10 million of these chains were shared by at least two donors. Raw reads were error-corrected and collapsed into unique sequences by a nearest-neighbor algorithm in which closely related sequences were merged to remove PCR and sequencing errors. V, D and J gene segments were assigned by aligning CDR3 sequences to IMGT reference sequences. For a sequence to be retained, a match of at least six nucleotides was required to both a V gene segment and a J gene segment. A rearrangement was called productive if the CDR3 had no stop codons and remained in frame with V and J, and every other rearrangement was called non-productive. CDR3 was defined according to IMGT convention as the region running from the second conserved V-encoded cysteine to the conserved J-encoded phenylalanine. The earlier analysis of more than 450 of the donors excluded sequences that lacked an unambiguous match to a single V gene segment. An earlier analysis of several hundred of the donors called V segments functional above 56.7% productive rearrangements and segregating when the between-donor standard deviation exceeded 5%. A statistical classification framework was built for diagnosing cytomegalovirus status from the catalog of TCR beta chain sequences. V and J gene assignment, in a later analysis, came from comparing TCR nucleotide sequences with IMGT/GENE-DB human TR gene sequences. In a later analysis, CDR3 sequences and most-parsimonious VDJ recombination scenarios were assigned using the TCRdist pipeline. A later analysis defined each TCR beta chain by its CDR3 amino acid sequence plus V-gene family, and excluded reads lacking a unique V-gene family. In a later analysis, 450 to 600 highly shared, low-generation-probability nucleotide sequences were removed to address suspected cross-contamination and a sequencing artifact. For each public chain, a later analysis derived a clonal expansion index from normalized ranks of inferred template counts within each repertoire. In a later analysis, generation probabilities were computed with a VDJ recombination model fitted to out-of-frame rearrangements, and the resulting probabilities were checked against IGoR. In a later analysis, hypergeometric tests were used to score TCR-TCR, TCR-HLA and TCR-CMV co-occurrence, with a repertoire-size bias correction applied to TCR pairs. To estimate false discovery rates, a later analysis permuted the HLA or CMV assignments 20 times. A later analysis grouped co-occurring TCRs with DBSCAN, adding TCRdist sequence similarity when clustering within HLA-allele-positive subsets. For co-occurrence clustering, repertoires with fewer than 30,000 or more than 120,000 public chains were excluded, along with five repertoires with anomalous nucleotide sharing. Held by TCRdb, this immuneACCESS table contains in-frame sequences only and omits some clones. Under half of the omission traces to an unresolved V gene where checked; the cause of the rest is unknown. V, J and clone size are taken as reported in that table, and D and trimming were inferred from the DNA itself. The sample profile shows about 98,000 clones; over 70% of them were found once. The leading ten clones occupy over 9.5% of the sample.

The cohort was made up of 500 to 800 healthy bone marrow donors. All cohort members were sampled while nominally healthy, although unrecorded immune exposures were likely present. The donor was CMV seropositive and belonged to the group of about 290 seropositive cohort members. A peripheral blood sample was collected from each donor, and TCR beta sequencing was performed on peripheral blood mononuclear cells. The Qiagen DNeasy Blood Extraction Kit was used to extract genomic DNA from the blood cell samples. Beyond this particular receptor, the publication reports: Because counts were too low, about 15 rarely observed V segments, including chromosome 9 orphons, were left out of the earlier analysis of 500 to 650 of the donors. A later genetic analysis reported fewer N-insertions in productive TCRs among donors in an Asian-associated ancestry cluster than the approximately 700-donor mean. Roughly uniform sequencing depth across donors was assumed in presence/absence analyses, although this assumption may not hold. A further reported finding was that TCR beta sequences accurately predicted the HLA-A and HLA-B alleles for most subjects in the first cohort. Correlated functional status among segregating V segments might reflect linkage disequilibrium, but an unknown experimental factor could not be ruled out. Most TCR sequences were observed very rarely across donors, whereas some public TCRs were present in many individuals. A later analysis found that HLA-associated TCR beta chains were more clonally expanded and had lower generation probabilities than equally common non-associated chains. Several of the top co-occurrence clusters appeared to be linked to parvovirus B19, influenza, CMV and Epstein-Barr virus, according to a later analysis. Because HLA typing was missing for some donors at each locus, association tests included only the typed subset. According to a later analysis, TCR association rates differed among HLA loci, with DRB1 alleles showing the most associated TCRs and HLA-C alleles showing the fewest. A cluster of highly shared sequence variants was judged likely to be a technical artifact of the sequencing pipeline. The only immune exposure information available for the cohort was CMV serostatus. A few of the identified cytomegalovirus-associated TCR beta chains were confirmed in vitro to be specific for cytomegalovirus antigens. The classifier was reported to diagnose cytomegalovirus status with high specificity and sensitivity in both the original and validation cohorts. V-gene and J-gene trimming of TCR beta chains was associated with a missense DCLRE1C variant in a later genetic analysis, and the association was replicated in an independent cohort. Broadly in line with IMGT annotations, most TCR beta V segments showed up in productive rearrangements about 87% or about 30% of the time in an earlier analysis of some 590 of the donors. The study listed approximately 150 TCR beta chains as associated with cytomegalovirus. The authors suggested that the approach could potentially be generalized to other disease states and immunological phenotypes. According to a later analysis, most CMV-associated TCR beta chains appeared to be HLA-restricted, and the HLA associations seemed to be driven largely by CMV exposure. The cohort was sequenced for TCR beta chains only, and without alpha or paired-chain data the features that could be detected were limited. When HLA alleles, especially DR and DQ, strongly co-occurred, TCR associations were difficult to assign to individual alleles. At a false discovery rate of 0.05, a later analysis linked under 20,000 TCR beta sequences to specific HLA alleles. Because the 87-base-pair reads could not distinguish some IMGT-functional V segments, including TRBV6-2 and TRBV6-3, those segments were excluded.

Recombination linked TRBV28 to TRBJ2-1; the best D guess is TRBD1, with 5 bases matching. This sequence was found in a man aged 18 to 30 in good health and CMV-seropositive. The source material was PBMCs. Here is the DNA: TGTGCCAGCAGTTTTCAGGGCAACAATGAGCAGTTCTTC. The encoded protein is CASSFQGNNEQFF.